These T cell receptor beta chains were read from a single sample in a study of naive and memory T cell subsets. One entry per CDR3 protein, called by TCRdb with MiXCR from the UMI-ligation and nested PCR reads. The sample lists tens of thousands of distinct CDR3 sequences; roughly 7% were seen once. The sample was central memory CD4+ T cells from blood. These receptor sequences come from a human donor in good health. The CDR3 runs from the conserved cysteine through the conserved F or W. A D gene is named only where the DNA matches it firmly. Size tells how often a clone was seen (once, few, many) or the class of an expanded clone, and some rows leave it out.

clone size: many
J gene: TRBJ1-1
V gene: TRBV5-4
D gene: .
CDR3 protein: CASSPGVRRGIGNTEAFF
CDR3 DNA: TGTGCCAGCAGCCCCGGGGTTCGTAGGGGGATAGGTAACACTGAAGCTTTCTTT

clone size: few
J gene: TRBJ2-7
V gene: TRBV6-2/TRBV6-3
D gene: TRBD2
CDR3 protein: CASTAGEGHGGREQYF
CDR3 DNA: TGTGCCAGCACTGCGGGGGAGGGCCACGGGGGACGCGAGCAGTACTTC

clone size: many
J gene: TRBJ1-1
V gene: TRBV6-5
D gene: .
CDR3 protein: CASIGTEAFF
CDR3 DNA: TGTGCCAGTATAGGCACTGAAGCTTTCTTT

clone size: .
J gene: TRBJ2-5
V gene: TRBV7-2
D gene: .
CDR3 protein: CASTSGGPTVTQYF
CDR3 DNA: TGTGCCAGCACCTCCGGGGGCCCTACTGTTACCCAGTACTTC

clone size: .
J gene: TRBJ2-3
V gene: TRBV24-1
D gene: TRBD2
CDR3 protein: CATSDPLAGGRADTQYF
CDR3 DNA: TGTGCCACCAGTGATCCCCTAGCGGGAGGGCGTGCGGATACGCAGTATTTT

clone size: few
J gene: TRBJ2-5
V gene: TRBV27
D gene: .
CDR3 protein: CASARGLYLVETQYF
CDR3 DNA: TGTGCCTCTGCACGGGGCCTCTATTTGGTAGAGACCCAGTACTTC

clone size: few
J gene: TRBJ2-2
V gene: TRBV20-1
D gene: TRBD2
CDR3 protein: CSGQTGGTGELFF
CDR3 DNA: TGCAGTGGGCAGACGGGAGGCACCGGGGAGCTGTTTTTT

clone size: many
J gene: TRBJ1-5
V gene: TRBV6-2/TRBV6-3
D gene: .
CDR3 protein: CASSYAQNQPQHF
CDR3 DNA: TGTGCCAGCAGTTACGCCCAGAATCAGCCCCAGCATTTT

clone size: many
J gene: TRBJ2-4
V gene: TRBV23-1
D gene: .
CDR3 protein: CASSRSDRPNRLAKNIQYF
CDR3 DNA: TGCGCCAGCAGTCGCTCGGACAGACCCAATCGACTAGCCAAAAACATTCAGTACTTC

clone size: many
J gene: TRBJ1-2
V gene: TRBV6-5
D gene: TRBD1
CDR3 protein: CASSYADRGYGYTF
CDR3 DNA: TGTGCCAGCAGTTACGCCGACAGGGGCTATGGCTACACCTTC

clone size: .
J gene: TRBJ2-2
V gene: TRBV19
D gene: .
CDR3 protein: CASKNLRAANTGELFF
CDR3 DNA: TGTGCCAGCAAAAACCTCAGGGCCGCGAACACCGGGGAGCTGTTTTTT

clone size: few
J gene: TRBJ2-4
V gene: TRBV15
D gene: .
CDR3 protein: CATSRDLAYGGRALTKNIQYF
CDR3 DNA: TGTGCCACCAGCAGAGATCTAGCGTACGGGGGAAGAGCTTTAACCAAAAACATTCAGTACTTC

clone size: many
J gene: TRBJ1-5
V gene: TRBV14
D gene: .
CDR3 protein: CASSQEVRNSYNQPQHF
CDR3 DNA: TGTGCCAGCAGCCAAGAAGTAAGAAACAGCTACAATCAGCCCCAGCATTTT

clone size: few
J gene: TRBJ2-1
V gene: TRBV12-3/TRBV12-4
D gene: .
CDR3 protein: CASSTLLDNNEQFF
CDR3 DNA: TGTGCCAGCAGTACCCTACTAGATAACAATGAGCAGTTCTTC

clone size: many
J gene: TRBJ1-1
V gene: TRBV7-2
D gene: .
CDR3 protein: CASSLQAEVNTEAFF
CDR3 DNA: TGTGCCAGCAGCTTACAGGCGGAGGTAAACACTGAAGCTTTCTTT

clone size: .
J gene: TRBJ2-3
V gene: TRBV15
D gene: .
CDR3 protein: CATSPTRILRTDTQYF
CDR3 DNA: TGTGCCACCAGCCCGACTAGGATACTCCGCACAGATACGCAGTATTTT

clone size: .
J gene: TRBJ1-2
V gene: TRBV5-1
D gene: .
CDR3 protein: CASSWVPSYGYTF
CDR3 DNA: TGCGCCAGCAGCTGGGTTCCTTCCTATGGCTACACCTTC

clone size: .
J gene: TRBJ2-3
V gene: TRBV2
D gene: TRBD1
CDR3 protein: CASSTQGAGTDTQYF
CDR3 DNA: TGTGCCAGCAGTACCCAGGGGGCAGGCACAGATACGCAGTATTTT

clone size: .
J gene: TRBJ2-1
V gene: TRBV7-2
D gene: .
CDR3 protein: CASSWGTGVNEQFF
CDR3 DNA: TGTGCCAGCAGCTGGGGAACCGGAGTCAATGAGCAGTTCTTC

clone size: .
J gene: TRBJ2-7
V gene: TRBV12-3/TRBV12-4
D gene: .
CDR3 protein: CASSLGQADEQYF
CDR3 DNA: TGTGCCAGCAGTTTAGGGCAAGCGGACGAGCAGTACTTC

clone size: .
J gene: TRBJ2-3
V gene: TRBV12-3/TRBV12-4
D gene: TRBD1
CDR3 protein: CASSEQGSQWNTQYF
CDR3 DNA: TGTGCCAGCAGCGAACAGGGGAGCCAGTGGAATACGCAGTATTTT

clone size: few
J gene: TRBJ1-5
V gene: TRBV2
D gene: .
CDR3 protein: CASQGSGNQPQHF
CDR3 DNA: TGTGCCAGTCAGGGGTCTGGCAATCAGCCCCAGCATTTT

clone size: .
J gene: TRBJ2-7
V gene: TRBV6-6
D gene: TRBD1
CDR3 protein: CASSPGQGSSYEQYF
CDR3 DNA: TGTGCCAGCAGCCCGGGACAGGGCAGCTCCTACGAGCAGTACTTC

clone size: few
J gene: TRBJ1-6
V gene: TRBV19
D gene: .
CDR3 protein: CASTLSATNNSPLHF
CDR3 DNA: TGTGCCAGTACCCTCTCGGCTACCAATAATTCACCCCTCCACTTT

clone size: few
J gene: TRBJ2-3
V gene: TRBV7-2
D gene: .
CDR3 protein: CASSPARGRSTDTQYF
CDR3 DNA: TGTGCCAGCAGCCCCGCCCGGGGACGTAGCACAGATACGCAGTATTTT

clone size: .
J gene: TRBJ2-1
V gene: TRBV20-1
D gene: TRBD2
CDR3 protein: CSARIGTSGRRNEQFF
CDR3 DNA: TGCAGTGCTAGGATTGGGACTAGCGGGAGAAGAAATGAGCAGTTCTTC

clone size: .
J gene: TRBJ2-4
V gene: TRBV12-3/TRBV12-4
D gene: .
CDR3 protein: CATRLEDRNIQYF
CDR3 DNA: TGTGCCACCCGTCTCGAGGACAGAAACATTCAGTACTTC

clone size: many
J gene: TRBJ1-4
V gene: TRBV7-9
D gene: .
CDR3 protein: CASSSSDRGGEKLFF
CDR3 DNA: TGTGCCAGCAGCTCGTCGGACCGTGGGGGTGAAAAACTGTTTTTT

clone size: many
J gene: TRBJ1-6
V gene: TRBV19
D gene: TRBD1
CDR3 protein: CASSKDRGASPLHF
CDR3 DNA: TGTGCCAGTAGTAAGGACAGGGGAGCTTCACCCCTCCACTTT

clone size: .
J gene: TRBJ1-6
V gene: TRBV7-9
D gene: TRBD1
CDR3 protein: CASSLFSGQYNSPLHF
CDR3 DNA: TGTGCCAGCAGCCTCTTCTCGGGACAGTATAATTCACCCCTCCACTTT

clone size: many
J gene: TRBJ1-2
V gene: TRBV6-9
D gene: TRBD1
CDR3 protein: CASSYFPDRANYGYTF
CDR3 DNA: TGTGCCAGCAGTTATTTCCCGGACAGGGCTAACTATGGCTACACCTTC

clone size: many
J gene: TRBJ2-7
V gene: TRBV14
D gene: .
CDR3 protein: CASSQGRAYEQYF
CDR3 DNA: TGTGCCAGCAGCCAGGGCAGGGCCTACGAGCAGTACTTC

clone size: many
J gene: TRBJ1-5
V gene: TRBV7-9
D gene: .
CDR3 protein: CASSKDSNQPQHF
CDR3 DNA: TGTGCCAGCAGCAAAGATAGCAATCAGCCCCAGCATTTT

clone size: few
J gene: TRBJ2-1
V gene: TRBV20-1
D gene: TRBD2
CDR3 protein: CSARRRGGQSNEQFF
CDR3 DNA: TGCAGTGCTAGACGGCGGGGGGGCCAGTCCAATGAGCAGTTCTTC

clone size: many
J gene: TRBJ2-3
V gene: TRBV5-1
D gene: .
CDR3 protein: CASSSGLPSMDTQYF
CDR3 DNA: TGCGCCAGCAGCAGCGGGTTACCCAGCATGGATACGCAGTATTTT

clone size: few
J gene: TRBJ2-2
V gene: TRBV7-6
D gene: .
CDR3 protein: CASSPRLTNTGELFF
CDR3 DNA: TGTGCCAGCAGCCCCCGCCTTACGAACACCGGGGAGCTGTTTTTT

clone size: .
J gene: TRBJ2-7
V gene: TRBV28
D gene: TRBD2
CDR3 protein: CASKERGASDEQYF
CDR3 DNA: TGTGCCAGCAAAGAGCGGGGGGCCTCGGACGAGCAGTACTTC

clone size: many
J gene: TRBJ2-5
V gene: TRBV2
D gene: TRBD1
CDR3 protein: CASSDPGTGKETQYF
CDR3 DNA: TGTGCCAGCAGTGACCCTGGGACAGGGAAAGAGACCCAGTACTTC

clone size: few
J gene: TRBJ1-2
V gene: TRBV6-2/TRBV6-3
D gene: .
CDR3 protein: CASSYCNGSRNYGYTF
CDR3 DNA: TGTGCCAGCAGTTACTGCAACGGAAGCCGCAACTATGGCTACACCTTC

clone size: .
J gene: TRBJ2-3
V gene: TRBV6-1
D gene: TRBD1
CDR3 protein: CASSRDRGTDTQYF
CDR3 DNA: TGTGCCAGCTCCCGGGACAGGGGTACAGATACGCAGTATTTT

clone size: .
J gene: TRBJ2-5
V gene: TRBV3-1
D gene: .
CDR3 protein: CASSPIGTPQETQYF
CDR3 DNA: TGTGCCAGCAGCCCGATCGGGACTCCTCAAGAGACCCAGTACTTC

clone size: .
J gene: TRBJ2-3
V gene: TRBV20-1
D gene: .
CDR3 protein: CSAFLRSTDTQYF
CDR3 DNA: TGCAGTGCTTTCCTCCGGAGCACAGATACGCAGTATTTT